This T cell receptor beta chain was sequenced for a study of PD-L1 blockade in urothelial cancer. Study background: Blood was evaluated 3 weeks (second dose) and 6 weeks after therapy began. The study recovered a median of roughly 150,000 T cells per blood sample.

This clone was recorded only once. The table came from immunoSEQ multiplex PCR; TCRdb's copy has only in-frame clones and leaves some out. The table lists about 36,000 clones, 75% to 90% of them singletons. Time point specified: peripheral blood 6 weeks after treatment start. Patient disease was locally advanced or metastatic urothelial carcinoma. This CDR3 is 18 amino acids long. Germline V gene data show CDR1 as MDHEN and CDR2 as SYDVKM. The V gene end was trimmed by 2 bases and the J gene end by 4 bases; junction bases not matched to a gene: 13. The chain employs TRBV28 and TRBJ2-5; 10 bases fit TRBD2. The receptor's source is a man aged 40-49 years with urothelial cancer. The starting material was PBMCs, obtained around atezolizumab (anti-PD-L1) treatment. The CDR3 nucleotides read TGTGCCAGCAGTTTACCCCGGACTCTAGCGGGAGAAAGAGAGACCCAGTACTTC. Its protein product is CASSLPRTLAGERETQYF.